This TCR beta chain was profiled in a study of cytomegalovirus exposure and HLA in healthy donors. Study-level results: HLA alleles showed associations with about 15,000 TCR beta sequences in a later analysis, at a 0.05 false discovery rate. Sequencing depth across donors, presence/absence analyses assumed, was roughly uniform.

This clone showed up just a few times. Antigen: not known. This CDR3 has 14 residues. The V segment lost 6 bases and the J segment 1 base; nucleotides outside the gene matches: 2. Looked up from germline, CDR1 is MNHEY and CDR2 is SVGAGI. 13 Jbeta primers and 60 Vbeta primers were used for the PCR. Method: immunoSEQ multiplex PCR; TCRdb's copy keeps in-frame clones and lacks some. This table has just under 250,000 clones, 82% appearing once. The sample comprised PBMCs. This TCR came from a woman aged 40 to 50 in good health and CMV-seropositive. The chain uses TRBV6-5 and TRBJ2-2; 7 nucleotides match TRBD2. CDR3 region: CASSRGGNTGELFF. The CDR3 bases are TGTGCCAGCAGCCGCGGGGGGAACACCGGGGAGCTGTTTTTT.